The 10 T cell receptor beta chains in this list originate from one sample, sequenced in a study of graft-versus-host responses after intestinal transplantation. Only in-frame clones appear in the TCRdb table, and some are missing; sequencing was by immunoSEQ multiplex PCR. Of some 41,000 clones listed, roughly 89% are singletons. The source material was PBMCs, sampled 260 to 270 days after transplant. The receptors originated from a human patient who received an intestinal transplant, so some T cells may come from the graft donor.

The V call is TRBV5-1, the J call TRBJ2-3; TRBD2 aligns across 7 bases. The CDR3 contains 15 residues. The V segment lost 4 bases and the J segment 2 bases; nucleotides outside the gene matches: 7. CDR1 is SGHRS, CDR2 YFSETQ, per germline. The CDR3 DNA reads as TGCGCCAGCAGCCCCCGGAGCGGGGACACAGATACGCAGTATTTT. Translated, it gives CASSPRSGDTDTQYF.

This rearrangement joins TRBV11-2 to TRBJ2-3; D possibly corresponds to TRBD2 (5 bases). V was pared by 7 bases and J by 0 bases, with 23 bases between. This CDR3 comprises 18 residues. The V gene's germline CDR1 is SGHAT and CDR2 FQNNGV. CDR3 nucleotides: TGTGCCAGCATACCCCACGGGATCTACAGCGCTAGCACAGATACGCAGTATTTT. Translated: CASIPHGIYSASTDTQYF. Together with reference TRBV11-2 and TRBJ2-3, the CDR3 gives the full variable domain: EAGVAQSPRYKIIEKRQSVAFWCNPISGHATLYWYQQILGQGPKLLIQFQNNGVVDDSQLPKDRFSAERLKGVDSTLKIQPAKLEDSAVYLCASIPHGIYSASTDTQYFGPGTRLTVL.

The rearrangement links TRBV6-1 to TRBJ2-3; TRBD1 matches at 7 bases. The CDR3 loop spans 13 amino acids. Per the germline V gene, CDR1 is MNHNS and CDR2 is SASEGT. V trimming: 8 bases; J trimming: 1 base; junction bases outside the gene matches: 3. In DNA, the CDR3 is TGTGCCAGCCTGGGACAGCGCACAGATACGCAGTATTTT. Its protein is CASLGQRTDTQYF.

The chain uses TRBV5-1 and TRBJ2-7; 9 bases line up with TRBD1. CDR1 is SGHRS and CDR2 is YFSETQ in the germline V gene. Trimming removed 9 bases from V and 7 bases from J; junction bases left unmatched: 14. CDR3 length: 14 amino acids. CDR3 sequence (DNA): TGCGCCACCTCCTGGGACAGGGAATCCTCGGAGCAGTACTTC. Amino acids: CATSWDRESSEQYF.

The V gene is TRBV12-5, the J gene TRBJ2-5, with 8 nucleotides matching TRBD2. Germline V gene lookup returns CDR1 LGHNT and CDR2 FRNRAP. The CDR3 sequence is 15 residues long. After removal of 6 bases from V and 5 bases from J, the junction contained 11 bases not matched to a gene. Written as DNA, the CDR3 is TGTGCTAGTGGCCTACCGGGGGGGCCCAAGGAGACCCAGTACTTC. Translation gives CASGLPGGPKETQYF.

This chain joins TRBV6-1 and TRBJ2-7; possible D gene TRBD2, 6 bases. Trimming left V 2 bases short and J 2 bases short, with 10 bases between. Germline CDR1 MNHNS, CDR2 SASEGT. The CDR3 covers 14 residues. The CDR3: CASSESGAPYEQYF. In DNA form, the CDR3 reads TGTGCCAGCAGTGAATCGGGAGCTCCCTACGAGCAGTACTTC.

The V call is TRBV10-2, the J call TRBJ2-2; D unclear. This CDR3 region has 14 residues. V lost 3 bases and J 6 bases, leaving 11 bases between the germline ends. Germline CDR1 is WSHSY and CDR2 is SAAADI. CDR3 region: CASSDLGPPGELFF. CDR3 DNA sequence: TGCGCCAGCAGTGACCTCGGCCCCCCCGGGGAGCTGTTTTTT.

The CDR3 here is CASSWSGTGGNEQFF. In nucleotides, the CDR3 is TGTGCCAGCAGCTGGTCGGGGACAGGGGGCAATGAGCAGTTCTTC. This chain joins TRBV7-2 and TRBJ2-1; the match to TRBD1 covers 11 bases. The CDR3 runs 15 residues. V dropped 4 bases and J dropped 6; count of bases not matched to a gene: 5. The germline V gene has CDR1 SGHTA and CDR2 FQGNSA.

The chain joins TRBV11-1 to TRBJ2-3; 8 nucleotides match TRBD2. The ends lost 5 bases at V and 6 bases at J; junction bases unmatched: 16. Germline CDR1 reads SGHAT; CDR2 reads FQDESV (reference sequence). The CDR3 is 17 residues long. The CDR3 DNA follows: TGTGCCAGCAGCCCCAGCCGGTCTAGCGGGCGAGCTGATACGCAGTATTTT. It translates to CASSPSRSSGRADTQYF. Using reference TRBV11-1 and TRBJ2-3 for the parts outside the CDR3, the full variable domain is EAEVAQSPRYKITEKSQAVAFWCDPISGHATLYWYRQILGQGPELLVQFQDESVVDDSQLPKDRFSAERLKGVDSTLKIQPAELGDSAMYLCASSPSRSSGRADTQYFGPGTRLTVL.

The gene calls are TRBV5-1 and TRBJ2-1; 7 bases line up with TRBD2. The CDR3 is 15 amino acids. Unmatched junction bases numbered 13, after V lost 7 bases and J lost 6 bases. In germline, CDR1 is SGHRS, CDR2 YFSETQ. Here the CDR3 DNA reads TGCGCCAGCTCCCCAACCGGGGGGAGGTTCAATGAGCAGTTCTTC. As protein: CASSPTGGRFNEQFF.